This is a list of T cell receptor beta chains from one sample in a study of Ad26.COV2.S vaccination and SARS-CoV-2 variants. Libraries were prepared by immunoSEQ multiplex PCR; TCRdb keeps only in-frame clonotypes and omits some of them. The table has about 470,000 clones, roughly 88% seen once. Sequencing used peripheral blood, obtained in a trial of Ad26.COV2.S vaccine versus placebo. The receptor source for this set is a person aged 18-60 years who received the Ad26.COV2.S COVID-19 vaccine or a placebo. The conserved cysteine and the conserved F or W are not part of the CDR3 here.

v_gene	len	j_gene	CDR3aa
TRBV5-4	11	TRBJ2-2	ASSLANTGELF
TRBV24-1	12	TRBJ1-5	ATSDPGQNQPQH
TRBV19	11	TRBJ1-2	ASRRGRGNGYT
TRBV27	10	TRBJ1-5	ASGRGNQPQH
TRBV28	15	TRBJ1-2	ASSPGTGGRMVYGYT
TRBV10-3	12	TRBJ2-6	ATSRGPGANVLT
TRBV30	13	TRBJ1-6	AWTPGQLNNSPLH
TRBV7-9	12	TRBJ2-2	ASKEGANTGELF
TRBV12-3/TRBV12-4	11	TRBJ1-1	ASSLNKHTEAF
TRBV14	12	TRBJ1-2	ASSQDRYFYGYT
TRBV5-1	12	TRBJ2-5	ASSLEGRQETQY
TRBV27	10	TRBJ2-5	ASSFLGGTQY
TRBV19	13	TRBJ1-5	ASSSRFRVNQPQH
TRBV20-1	12	TRBJ2-7	SASGHTRLHEQY
TRBV6-2/TRBV6-3	11	TRBJ2-7	ASSRGGTDEQY
TRBV3-1/TRBV3-2	14	TRBJ2-3	ASSRPTAGIVDTQY
TRBV4-3	13	TRBJ1-1	ASSPGLYKDTEAF
TRBV11-3	14	TRBJ2-1	ASSLDKGDPIGEQF
TRBV6-4	14	TRBJ2-1	ASSHLAGGDYNEQF
TRBV14	11	TRBJ2-5	ASSQGRRETQY